This TCR beta chain originates from a study of tumor-infiltrating lymphocytes in primary liver carcinoma. Turning to the study itself: Recorded tumor stage was T1-T3 N0M0, with diameters of roughly 4 to 10 cm.

Production of TCR beta cDNA used 400 to 600 ng total RNA together with a constant-region primer. Sequencing libraries for TCR beta derived from three nested multiplex PCR rounds that used slightly modified ARM-PCR. Two initial PCR rounds of 10 to 11 cycles each paired TRBV1-TRBV30 forward primers with a C-beta reverse primer. TCRdb re-called the multiplex PCR reads through MiXCR, storing one row per CDR3 protein. Among about 310,000 distinct CDR3 sequences listed, about three fifths were seen once. Study outcomes and limitations: Because the samples were bulk unsorted, the study did not compare CD4+ and CD8+ repertoires. The 250 largest clones made up significantly more of tumor than blood repertoires (p = 0.039). Tumor-adjacent and tumor-blood pairs showed less overlap than tumor region pairs.

In this sample, this clonotype turned up a few times. No antigen is known for it. RNA isolated from unsorted whole blood supplied the blood RNA, with germline DNA also extracted. The germline V and J ends were trimmed by 8 bases and 2 bases, with 13 bases remaining between them. The CDR3 length is 14 residues. The V gene's germline CDR1 is MNHNY and CDR2 SVGAGI (reference sequence). The source of this sequence is a woman between 25 and 40 years old with primary liver carcinoma and hepatitis B virus infection. Sequencing was carried out using peripheral blood. The chain combines TRBV6-6 with TRBJ2-1; possible D gene TRBD1, 6 bases. In DNA form, the CDR3 reads TGTGCCAGCTCCGATAGACAGGCCTACAATGAGCAGTTCTTC. This encodes CASSDRQAYNEQFF.